A single sample is the source of the 6 T cell receptor beta chains below, sequenced in a study of cytomegalovirus exposure and HLA in healthy donors. The PCR ran on 60 Vbeta and 13 Jbeta primers. TCRdb's table, derived via immunoSEQ multiplex PCR, lists solely in-frame clones and lacks some. This sample has hundreds of thousands of clones, with under 80% found just once. Sequencing used PBMCs. These receptors originate from a female donor in good health and CMV-seronegative.

This rearrangement joins TRBV5-1 to TRBJ2-2; 11 nucleotides agree with TRBD1. In germline, CDR1 is SGHRS, CDR2 YFSETQ. This CDR3 has 18 residues. The V segment lost 1 base and the J segment 3 bases; nucleotides outside the gene matches: 8. CDR3 coding DNA: TGCGCCAGCAGCTTGTACGGGACAGGGGGTTCGGACACCGGGGAGCTGTTTTTT. Residues: CASSLYGTGGSDTGELFF.

The V call is TRBV21-1, the J call TRBJ2-7; the listed D gene, TRBD2, was not tested against the DNA. TRBV21-1 is a listed pseudogene. The CDR3 totals 16 residues. CDR3 protein: CASNKGSGRAFYEQYF. In nucleotides, the CDR3 is TGTGCCAGCAATAAAGGGAGCGGGAGGGCCTTTTACGAGCAGTACTTC.

This clone has just a few counts. The V and J genes are TRBV12-5 and TRBJ2-5; TRBD1 aligns across 7 bases. The CDR3 sequence is 14 residues long. Germline values: CDR1 LGHNT, CDR2 FRNRAP. V lost 6 bases to trimming and J lost 3 bases; unmatched junction nucleotides: 7. The CDR3 region has the DNA TGTGCTAGTGGGCAGGGACAGAAAGAAGAGACCCAGTACTTC. It is translated as CASGQGQKEETQYF.

This chain links TRBV28 with TRBJ1-2; D remains unclear. Trimming pared 6 bases from V and 1 base from J, leaving 12 bases between. This CDR3 is built from 14 residues. Germline V gene sequence: CDR1 MDHEN, CDR2 SYDVKM. The CDR3 loop is CASSPSRSNYGYTF. CDR3 DNA sequence: TGTGCCAGCAGCCCATCACGTAGTAACTATGGCTACACCTTC.

This sequence joins TRBV6-1 and TRBJ1-1; 7 bases are a match to TRBD1. The CDR3 length is 14 residues. Losses at the gene ends were 6 bases for V and 4 bases for J; bases not matched to a gene: 8. The V gene's germline CDR1 is MNHNS and CDR2 SASEGT. As DNA, the CDR3 is TGTGCCAGCAGCTTTGACAGGGTCGGCACTGAAGCTTTCTTT. Amino acid sequence: CASSFDRVGTEAFF.

This clone was found a few times. The V call is TRBV10-2, the J call TRBJ1-1, with TRBD1 as a possible D gene (5 bases). The CDR3 is 14 amino acids. Germline V gene sequence: CDR1 WSHSY, CDR2 SAAADI. V lost 6 bases, J lost 3 bases, and 14 bases lay in between. CDR3 DNA sequence: TGCGCCAGCAGCAGGGTGACGTTCGACACTGAAGCTTTCTTT. Protein sequence: CASSRVTFDTEAFF.